Listed here is a single T cell receptor (beta chain). The source of the sample is a study of blood T cell repertoires in COVID-19. Original data processing: Estimated nucleated cell counts came from reference gene primer amplification. Measured with immunoSEQ multiplex PCR; TCRdb has only the in-frame clones, and not every one. V, J and clone size reflect that table, while D and trimming were determined from the DNA. Of 35,000 or so clones in the sample, 90% were seen once. Sequencing was performed on peripheral blood. This clonotype was sampled from a man between 60 and 70 years old with active or convalescent COVID-19.

The CDR3 region is CASSKGRAGSYNEQFF. DNA of the CDR3: TGTGCCAGTAGTAAAGGGCGGGCCGGCTCCTACAATGAGCAGTTCTTC. The chain has TRBV19 and TRBJ2-1; maybe TRBD2 (5 bases). From germline, CDR1 is LNHDA and CDR2 SQIVND (reference sequence). The CDR3 extends over 16 amino acids. Trimming shortened V by 4 bases and J by 0 bases, and 13 bases separated the two germline ends.